This is a list of T cell receptor beta chains from one sample in a study of cytomegalovirus exposure and HLA in healthy donors. The assay was immunoSEQ multiplex PCR, and TCRdb's table has in-frame clones only and misses some. In the table there are approximately 170,000 clones, roughly four fifths of which are singletons. Sequencing input: PBMCs. Every receptor here comes from a man aged 50 to 59 in good health and CMV-seropositive. Both conserved end residues are trimmed from each CDR3. Fields, in order: V gene, CDR3 protein.

V: TRBV27
CDR3: ASSLSGEASYNEQF

V: TRBV7-8
CDR3: ASSLILEQY

V: TRBV9
CDR3: ASSYGTSSSYEQY

V: TRBV9
CDR3: ASSAPFTGENSPLH

V: TRBV28
CDR3: ASSSMAGRRSYEQY

V: TRBV7-8
CDR3: ASSTSGGTYEQY

V: TRBV15
CDR3: ATSPRGDTEAF

V: TRBV9
CDR3: ASSVAGESGYT

V: TRBV28
CDR3: ASSWGRGTGVGF

V: TRBV5-1
CDR3: ASSRSGGRNEQF

V: TRBV19
CDR3: ASGDRVGQPQH

V: TRBV28
CDR3: ASSSRWTDPHYEQY

V: TRBV27
CDR3: ARRDRVRYEQY

V: TRBV18
CDR3: ASSPGTASYNEQF

V: TRBV4-2
CDR3: ASSQTGTGDMNTEAF

V: TRBV13
CDR3: ASSLLRGGATTQY

V: TRBV7-2
CDR3: ASSQAGTANEKLF

V: TRBV7-9
CDR3: ASSLTGANNEQF

V: TRBV19
CDR3: ASSKGDPTDTQY

V: TRBV16
CDR3: ASSQSQGGYGYT

V: TRBV28
CDR3: ASSLAPLDRPF

V: TRBV4-3
CDR3: ASSQTLTGGYGYT

V: TRBV4-1
CDR3: ASSQAWGLSPYEQY

V: TRBV7-2
CDR3: ASSPERGPSRNTIY

V: TRBV14
CDR3: ASSQLAGGRETQY

V: TRBV28
CDR3: ASSDRGQGEQY

V: TRBV6-5
CDR3: ASSLSSGRTYEQY

V: TRBV28
CDR3: ASSSGQLSGNTIY

V: TRBV7-9
CDR3: ASSLAGSGGQETQY

V: TRBV27
CDR3: ASKRQGGTDTQY

V: TRBV13
CDR3: ASSLRGNTIY

V: TRBV18
CDR3: ASSPAGTPNTEAF

V: TRBV5-1
CDR3: ASSAPNYEQY

V: TRBV27
CDR3: ASAASGSYEQY

V: TRBV4-3
CDR3: ASSQGALQPQY

V: TRBV30
CDR3: AWSSGSLSPLH

V: TRBV27
CDR3: ASSLFQGAHEQY